The 26 T cell receptor beta chains below were found in one sample sequenced in a study of blood T cells in healthy people across ages. Next came a second PCR, run for about 6 to 11 cycles, which used a sample-barcoded 5' primer along with a J-beta primer mix. TCRdb re-derived calls from the 5' RACE reads in MiXCR, one entry per CDR3 protein. The sample comprises around 1,000,000 distinct CDR3 sequences, approximately 26% of which are singletons, and approximately 0.79% rests with the top ten. This same sample was also taken into another study, of T cells of mothers and their children.

The sequenced sample was blood. These receptors originate from a girl aged 2 to 9 in good health.

The chain is built from TRBV18 and TRBJ2-5; D call uncertain. The CDR3 is 12 amino acids. Germline V gives CDR1 KGHSH, CDR2 LQKENI. The ends were cut back, 3 bases at V and 3 bases at J, with 5 bases in the middle. CDR3 sequence: CASSPKKETQYF. In DNA, the CDR3 is TGTGCCAGCTCACCCAAAAAAGAGACCCAGTACTTC.

This clonotype showed up just a few times. The chain uses TRBV29-1 and TRBJ1-1; D call uncertain. Per the germline V gene, CDR1 is SQVTM and CDR2 is ANQGSEA. Trimming took off 5 bases at V and 0 bases at J, with 13 bases between the two ends. The CDR3 runs to 14 residues. DNA of the CDR3: TGCAGCGTTCTACTACAGAAAATGAACACTGAAGCTTTCTTT. It encodes CSVLLQKMNTEAFF. Looking up the rest from reference TRBV29-1 and TRBJ1-1 gives the full variable domain: SAVISQKPSRDICQRGTSLTIQCQVDSQVTMMFWYRQQPGQSLTLIATANQGSEATYESGFVIDKFPISRPNLTFSTLTVSNMSPEDSSIYLCSVLLQKMNTEAFFGQGTRLTVV.

J is TRBJ2-7 and V is TRBV27; possible D gene TRBD2, 8 bases. Trimming removed 7 bases from V and 2 bases from J, with 18 bases in between. This CDR3 spans 15 amino acids. Germline CDR1 MNHEY, CDR2 SMNVEV (reference sequence). The CDR3 loop reads CASTGGLDPTYEQYF. Written as DNA, the CDR3 is TGTGCCAGCACAGGGGGACTAGATCCCACCTACGAGCAGTACTTC.

This clonotype was counted between two and nine times. The V and J genes are TRBV7-2 and TRBJ2-4; possible D gene TRBD2, 6 bases. With 4 bases removed from V and 0 bases from J, the gap between germline ends came to 13 bases. The CDR3 is 16 residues long. The germline gives CDR1 SGHTA, CDR2 FQGNSA. Here the CDR3 reads CASSSEGYVAKNIQYF. The CDR3 DNA reads TGTGCCAGCAGCTCGGAGGGTTACGTAGCCAAAAACATTCAGTACTTC.

This clonotype was found a few times. The chain has TRBV7-9 and TRBJ2-5, with 13 bases lining up with TRBD2. The assigned J gene may be wrong: the sequence end matches TRBJ2-1 better. CDR1 and CDR2 from the germline V gene are SEHNR and FQNEAQ (reference sequence). The CDR3 sequence is 19 residues long. The CDR3 spells CASSLASGTSGASRNEQFF. CDR3 sequence (DNA): TGTGCCAGCAGCTTAGCAAGCGGGACTAGCGGGGCGTCAAGAAATGAGCAGTTCTTC.

The gene calls are TRBV29-1 and TRBJ1-2; no firm D call. V shed 3 bases and J shed 4 bases, with 6 bases lying between them. Germline CDR1 is SQVTM and CDR2 is ANQGSEA. This CDR3 contains 11 residues. CDR3 coding DNA: TGCAGCGTTGACTCCGTCTATGGCTACACCTTC. Protein sequence: CSVDSVYGYTF.

V usage is TRBV20-1 and J usage is TRBJ2-7, with 16 nucleotides matching TRBD2. V lost 3 bases, J lost 2 bases, and 13 bases stayed unmatched. The CDR3 runs 19 residues. In germline, CDR1 is DFQATT, CDR2 SNEGSKA (reference sequence). The CDR3 nucleotides are TGCAGTGCTAGCCCGTGGGGACTAGCGGGAGGGTTGATAACCTACGAGCAGTACTTC. Encoded protein: CSASPWGLAGGLITYEQYF.

CDR3 in DNA: TGTGCCAGCAGGGAGGCCGGGCCCGCGAGCCCCTACTATGGCTACACCTTC. It yields the protein CASREAGPASPYYGYTF. This chain links TRBV11-2 with TRBJ1-2, with D unresolved. The CDR3 is 17 residues long. V dropped 6 bases and J dropped 3 bases, with 23 bases sitting between them. Germline V gives CDR1 SGHAT, CDR2 FQNNGV.

The chain recombines TRBV7-9 with TRBJ2-7; the D gene is possibly TRBD1 (6 bases). The CDR3 is 17 residues long. CDR1 and CDR2 (germline): SEHNR, FQNEAQ (reference sequence). V was shortened by 1 base and J by 3 bases, with 19 bases between the two germline ends. This CDR3 reads CASSLEDSTFWGYEQYF. The CDR3 DNA follows: TGTGCCAGCAGCTTAGAGGACAGTACCTTTTGGGGCTACGAGCAGTACTTC.

The J gene is TRBJ2-5, the V gene TRBV11-3, with a tentative D call TRBD1 (7 bases). Germline V lookup: CDR1 SGHNT, CDR2 YENEEA. The CDR3 covers 16 residues. The V end lost 5 bases, the J end lost 3 bases, and 19 bases lay between the germline ends. The CDR3 coding sequence is TGTGCCAGCAGCATACGACAGGGAGGTTTGAAAGAGACCCAGTACTTC. This translates into CASSIRQGGLKETQYF.

This clonotype appeared a few times. The chain joins TRBV29-1 to TRBJ1-5; D possibly corresponds to TRBD1 (5 bases). Trimming removed 4 bases from V and 8 bases from J, with 15 bases in between. Germline V gene data show CDR1 as SQVTM and CDR2 as ANQGSEA. CDR3 length equals 13 residues. The CDR3 DNA reads as TGCAGCGTTGTGGAGGGGCGTACGGAGCCCCAGCATTTT. This translates into CSVVEGRTEPQHF.

V and J are TRBV7-9 and TRBJ2-1, with 7 positions matching TRBD2. Looked up from germline, CDR1 is SEHNR and CDR2 is FQNEAQ (reference sequence). The CDR3 has 16 residues. V lost 2 bases and J lost 4; bases outside the gene matches: 8. The CDR3 protein is CASSLYSGGSYNEQFF. The CDR3 nucleotides read TGTGCCAGCAGCTTATATTCGGGGGGTTCTTACAATGAGCAGTTCTTC.

The chain carries TRBV5-1 and TRBJ2-4, with D possibly TRBD1 on 7 matching bases. Per the germline V gene, CDR1 is SGHRS and CDR2 is YFSETQ. Trimming cost V 3 bases and J 8 bases, with 18 bases left between them. This CDR3 spans 15 amino acids. Written as DNA, the CDR3 is TGCGCCAGCAGCTCGGCGGACAGCAGGGGGGACATTCAGTACTTC. Protein: CASSSADSRGDIQYF.

The table lists this clonotype with a count of one. This rearrangement joins TRBV7-2 to TRBJ2-5; D is perhaps TRBD1 or TRBD2 (5 bases each). The DNA end is more similar to TRBJ2-7, so the J call may be wrong. The germline V gene encodes CDR1 SGHTA and CDR2 FQGNSA. The CDR3 contains 16 residues. The CDR3 DNA follows: TGTGCCAGCAGCTTGCACCGGGACGCTCCCTCCTACGAGCAGTACTTC. This encodes CASSLHRDAPSYEQYF.

The rearrangement uses TRBV28 and TRBJ2-5, with 10 bases aligning to TRBD2. CDR1 and CDR2 from the germline V gene are MDHEN and SYDVKM. The CDR3 is 15 amino acids. Trimming took 1 base from V and 5 from J; bases not matched to a gene: 4. CDR3 residues: CASSLSSGSRETQYF. The CDR3 coding sequence is TGTGCCAGCAGTTTATCTAGCGGGAGTCGGGAGACCCAGTACTTC.

The genes are TRBV6-5 and TRBJ1-2; weak D call: TRBD1 (6 bases). V lost 0 bases, J lost 7 bases, and 12 bases lay in between. Germline V gene lookup returns CDR1 MNHEY and CDR2 SVGAGI. The CDR3 covers 14 residues. The CDR3 DNA sequence: TGTGCCAGCAGTTACTCGCAGGGGCGCGTTGGCTACACCTTC. This translates into CASSYSQGRVGYTF.

This clonotype has a handful of counts. The chain couples TRBV7-6 to TRBJ2-7; no reliable D call. Per the germline V gene, CDR1 is SGHVS and CDR2 is FNYEAQ. The CDR3 is made up of 13 amino acids. With 3 bases removed from V and 3 bases from J, the gap between germline ends came to 9 bases. The CDR3 here is CASSFDGRYEQYF. The CDR3, as DNA: TGTGCCAGCAGCTTTGATGGCCGCTACGAGCAGTACTTC.

CDR3 coding DNA: TGTGCCAGCAGTCCAATCGGACTAGCGGTAAAAGAGACCCAGTACTTC. Translating it yields CASSPIGLAVKETQYF. V is TRBV27 and J is TRBJ2-5; 10 bases fit TRBD2. In germline, CDR1 is MNHEY, CDR2 SMNVEV (reference sequence). V was pared by 5 bases and J by 3 bases, with 9 bases of the junction left unmatched. The CDR3 runs to 16 residues.

The rearrangement uses TRBV20-1 and TRBJ2-5; no firm D call. From germline, CDR1 is DFQATT and CDR2 SNEGSKA (reference sequence). The germline V and J ends were trimmed by 3 bases and 5 bases, with 10 bases remaining between them. The CDR3 covers 12 residues. CDR3 DNA sequence: TGCAGTGCTAGGGCAGGCAGCGAGACCCAGTACTTC. It is translated as CSARAGSETQYF.

The rearrangement links TRBV5-1 to TRBJ1-1; no reliable D call. CDR3 length: 14 amino acids. V dropped 4 bases and J dropped 4 bases, with 14 bases sitting between them. Per the germline V gene, CDR1 is SGHRS and CDR2 is YFSETQ. This CDR3 is CASSPDGLSTEAFF. The DNA for the CDR3 is TGCGCCAGCAGCCCTGACGGGTTAAGCACTGAAGCTTTCTTT.

The chain employs TRBV7-9 and TRBJ1-1; 7 bases agree with TRBD1. The J segment lost 5 bases and the V segment lost 7 bases, leaving 7 bases of the junction unmatched. The germline CDR1 and CDR2 sequences are SEHNR and FQNEAQ (reference sequence). CDR3 size: 13 residues. CDR3 region: CASTRGTETEAFF. CDR3 DNA sequence: TGTGCCAGCACCAGAGGGACAGAGACTGAAGCTTTCTTT.

The chain carries TRBV6-6 and TRBJ1-5, with TRBD1 identical over 7 bases. Germline CDR1 reads MNHNY; CDR2 reads SVGAGI (reference sequence). Trimming took 6 bases from V and 5 from J; bases not matched to a gene: 7. The CDR3 loop spans 14 amino acids. The CDR3 DNA reads TGTGCCAGCAGACAGGGGAGCAGCGATCAGCCCCAGCATTTT. Translation: CASRQGSSDQPQHF.

The chain has TRBV3-1 and TRBJ1-4, with unresolved D. Trimming pared 1 base from V and 8 bases from J, leaving 14 bases between. Germline V gene data show CDR1 as LGHDT and CDR2 as YNNKEL (reference sequence). CDR3 size: 15 residues. The CDR3, as DNA: TGTGCCAGCAGCCAAGGGCGTCTCCCCCTCGAAAAACTGTTTTTT. Its translation: CASSQGRLPLEKLFF.

The sample holds a few counts of this clonotype. The chain joins TRBV20-1 to TRBJ2-5; no definite D call. V lost 0 bases and J lost 4, with 21 bases in between. Germline-derived CDR1 and CDR2 are DFQATT and SNEGSKA (reference sequence). CDR3 length: 17 residues. CDR3 amino acids: CSARDQFLAGRGETQYF. CDR3 coding DNA: TGCAGTGCTAGAGATCAGTTCTTGGCAGGTCGTGGAGAGACCCAGTACTTC.

The chain links TRBV24-1 to TRBJ2-1; TRBD2 might be the D (5 bases). The CDR3 consists of 11 residues. The V and J ends lost 6 bases and 9 bases respectively, with 8 bases between them. CDR1 and CDR2 from the germline V gene are KGHDR and SFDVKD. CDR3 DNA: TGTGCCACCAGTTGGGCGGGTGAGCAGTTCTTC. Its protein product is CATSWAGEQFF.

V is TRBV6-5 and J is TRBJ2-4; 10 bases map to TRBD2. The junction had 18 bases not matched to a gene; V was cut back by 4 bases and J by 3 bases. Germline lookup yields CDR1 MNHEY and CDR2 SVGAGI. CDR3 size: 20 residues. The chain's CDR3 is CASSSLSRRAGGPGKNIQYF. In DNA, the CDR3 is TGTGCCAGCAGTTCACTTTCACGTCGAGCGGGGGGGCCGGGCAAAAACATTCAGTACTTC.